These 9 T cell receptor beta chains were all obtained from the same sample, sequenced in a study of radiation and T cells in renal cell carcinoma. Sample treatment: treatment-naive control, cytoreductive nephrectomy. Produced via immunoSEQ multiplex PCR; TCRdb's table is partial and in-frame only. Here the sample spans around 15,000 clones, 58% being singletons. The sequencing used tumor tissue, collected from a patient whose treatment was nephrectomy without radiotherapy. All receptors derive from a middle-aged man with renal cell carcinoma.

The V and J genes are TRBV5-1 and TRBJ1-4, with D unclear. V was cut by 4 bases and J by 3 bases, with 10 bases left in between. The germline V gene has CDR1 SGHRS and CDR2 YFSETQ. This CDR3 is built from 14 residues. CDR3 amino acids: CASSPTVANEKLFF. Written as DNA, the CDR3 is TGCGCCAGCAGCCCCACGGTAGCTAATGAAAAACTGTTTTTT.

The rearrangement joins TRBV7-9 to TRBJ2-1, with 7 positions matching TRBD1. V trimming: 1 base; J trimming: 7 bases; junction bases outside the gene matches: 10. CDR1 is SEHNR, CDR2 FQNEAQ, per germline (reference sequence). The CDR3 totals 16 residues. Here the CDR3 reads CASSLVGTDHRNEQFF. The DNA of the CDR3 is TGTGCCAGCAGCTTAGTTGGGACAGACCATAGGAATGAGCAGTTCTTC.

This clone was seen only a few times. This chain links TRBV6-5 with TRBJ1-6; D call uncertain. Germline values: CDR1 MNHEY, CDR2 SVGAGI. Deletions cut 7 bases from V and 6 bases from J, with 16 bases between. This CDR3 comprises 15 residues. CDR3 sequence: CASTPWIPGNSPLHF. CDR3 nucleotide sequence: TGTGCCAGCACCCCATGGATTCCGGGTAATTCACCCCTCCACTTT.

The rearrangement joins TRBV5-5 to TRBJ2-7; D ambiguous. CDR1 is SGHKS, CDR2 YYEKEE, per germline (reference sequence). The CDR3 has 12 amino acids. V was shortened by 4 bases and J by 7 bases, with 12 bases between the two germline ends. In DNA form, the CDR3 reads TGTGCCAGCAGCGTAGACATAGGGGAGCAGTACTTC. It specifies CASSVDIGEQYF.

J is TRBJ2-5 and V is TRBV27; D perhaps matches TRBD2 (5 bases). CDR3 length: 12 residues. Germline CDR1 is MNHEY and CDR2 is SMNVEV (reference sequence). Trimming took off 5 bases at V and 5 bases at J, with 9 bases between the two ends. The CDR3 DNA reads as TGTGCCAGCAGTATTCGAGGGGAGACCCAGTACTTC. Translating gives CASSIRGETQYF.

The CDR3 sequence: CAWSVAGNSQYF. In DNA, the CDR3 is TGTGCCTGGAGTGTGGCGGGGAATTCCCAGTACTTC. The chain combines TRBV30 with TRBJ2-5; the D gene is possibly TRBD2 (6 bases). Between the trimmed V and J ends, which lost 0 bases and 9 bases, there was a span of 11 bases. The length of the CDR3 is 12 residues. CDR1 is GTSNPN, CDR2 SVGIG, per germline (reference sequence).

The chain employs TRBV29-1 and TRBJ1-4, with D hard to call. From germline, CDR1 is SQVTM and CDR2 ANQGSEA. Trimming stripped 6 bases from V and 8 bases from J, with 7 bases between. The CDR3 extends over 10 amino acids. CDR3 in DNA: TGCAGCGTACGAAACGAAAAACTGTTTTTT. Translation gives CSVRNEKLFF.

V and J are TRBV7-3 and TRBJ2-3; the D gene is possibly TRBD2 (6 bases). Germline V CDR1 and CDR2: SGHTA, FQGTGA. CDR3 size: 15 residues. V shed 5 bases and J shed 0 bases, with 12 bases lying between them. This CDR3 is CASSPWGGSTDTQYF. The CDR3 bases are TGTGCCAGCAGCCCCTGGGGAGGTAGCACAGATACGCAGTATTTT.

This clone was seen only once. The chain joins TRBV28 to TRBJ1-2; D is possibly TRBD1 (6 bases). The CDR3 runs to 14 residues. The germline V and J ends were trimmed by 1 base and 8 bases, with 14 bases remaining between them. Germline loops: CDR1 MDHEN, CDR2 SYDVKM. The chain's CDR3 is CASSLLGGGWGYTF. For the CDR3, the DNA is TGTGCCAGCAGTTTATTGGGAGGGGGTTGGGGCTACACCTTC.